What follows is one TCR beta chain and its context. Its antigen remains unknown. The validation cohort, a group of more than 95 subjects, included the donors and was separate from the roughly 700-subject first cohort. These data are taken from a study of cytomegalovirus exposure and HLA in healthy donors. The study, taken as a whole, reports: In vitro assays verified that three CMV-associated chains recognized CMV antigens specifically. There were approximately 150 TCR beta chains listed as cytomegalovirus-associated.

Using immunoSEQ multiplex PCR, the repertoire was profiled, and TCRdb retains in-frame clones only, with some absent. The repertoire holds tens of thousands of clones, roughly 88% seen once, with approximately 6.7% in the top ten. V dropped 4 bases and J dropped 3; count of bases not matched to a gene: 3. The CDR3 has 15 amino acids. The germline V gene encodes CDR1 SGHTA and CDR2 FQGTGA. The genes are TRBV7-3 and TRBJ2-5; 12 nucleotides match TRBD2. Sequenced input: PBMCs. The sequence derives from a woman aged 25-40 years in good health and CMV-seronegative. The CDR3 DNA is TGTGCCAGCAGCTCTAGCGGGAGGGCCGAAGAGACCCAGTACTTC. It specifies CASSSSGRAEETQYF.